The TCR beta chain described here comes from a study of T cells after yellow fever vaccination. Study-level background: Preparation of the low-cell-number fractions used SMART-Seq v4 Ultra Low Input.

Germline V gene lookup returns CDR1 SGHTA and CDR2 FQGNSA. The CDR3 is 15 residues long. V lost 6 bases to trimming and J lost 7 bases; unmatched junction nucleotides: 9. This clonotype was found many times. The antigen remains unidentified. Whole-study findings and limits: Clones from primary vaccination mostly reappeared after the booster (approximately 96% CD4, around 90% CD8). Within FACS-sorted repertoires, abundant clonotypes contaminating from the bulk population could be present.

TCRdb re-called the 5' RACE reads with MiXCR, one entry per CDR3 protein. The table lists approximately 69,000 distinct CDR3 sequences, approximately 5.9% of them singletons. Sequences were derived from CD4+ T cells sorted from PBMCs, sampled less than 16 days after the first yellow fever vaccination. This receptor was taken from a man aged 18-30 years who received the YFV17D yellow fever vaccine. V is TRBV7-2 and J is TRBJ2-1; 10 bases match TRBD2. The CDR3 DNA reads TGTGCCAGCAGTCTCAACAGCGGGGGGGTTAATGAGCAGTTCTTC. It yields the protein CASSLNSGGVNEQFF.